This TCR beta chain originates from a study of OX40 agonist ivuxolimab in advanced cancers. The table came from immunoSEQ multiplex PCR; TCRdb's copy has only in-frame clones and leaves some out. The sample consists of about 50,000 clones, 85% to 90% of them appearing once. A remark on this clone: Its antigen is undetermined.

The CDR3 spans 15 residues. Notes on the study in general: With doses of 0.1-3.0 mg/kg, partial responders showed among the lowest clonal expansion. The antigen specificity of the peripheral T cells (those that were expanded) was not determined.

Sequences were derived from CD4+ or CD8+ T cells sorted from blood, sampled in a trial of the OX40 agonist ivuxolimab. The rearrangement joins TRBV21-1 to TRBJ2-7; TRBD2, as called in the table, went unchecked against the DNA. TRBV21-1 is tagged as a pseudogene. This receptor was obtained from an adult with an advanced solid tumor such as melanoma, head and neck, liver or kidney cancer. This CDR3 is CASSKRLAGGPRQYF. The CDR3 DNA follows: TGTGCCAGCAGCAAGCGACTAGCGGGGGGGCCTCGGCAGTACTTC.